This TCR beta chain derives from a study of Graves' ophthalmopathy and Graves' hyperthyroidism. Notes on the study in general: For separating ophthalmopathy from stable hyperthyroidism, a 13-signature model gave over 85% sensitivity and approximately 80% specificity.

Ineligible for inclusion were patients with other autoimmune diseases, uncontrolled infections, pregnancy or lactation. As diagnostic evidence, clinical symptoms, serum thyroxine, TRAb, thyroid ultrasound and orbital computed tomography were relied upon. CDR3 size: 15 residues. V dropped 1 base and J dropped 5 bases, with 9 bases sitting between them. Germline V lookup: CDR1 SEHNR, CDR2 FQNEAQ (reference sequence). Of note for this clonotype: Its antigen is unknown.

Amplifying from RNA transcripts, the study obtained TCR beta CDR3 regions. RT-PCR in the first round used HTBI primers; a second-round multiplex PCR followed. Using its own MiXCR run on the multiplex PCR reads, TCRdb lists one record per CDR3 protein. The data hold about 550,000 distinct CDR3 sequences, with 35% to 45% observed a single time. The rearrangement joins TRBV7-9 to TRBJ1-6, with D tentatively TRBD1 (5 bases). The sample comprised peripheral blood or thyroid tissue (not recorded which). This TCR derives from an adult man with Graves' hyperthyroidism. In nucleotides, the CDR3 is TGTGCCAGCAGCTTAGGGGTAGGGGATAATTCACCCCTCCACTTT. Protein product: CASSLGVGDNSPLHF.